Listed below are T cell receptor beta chains from one sample, sequenced in a study of cytomegalovirus exposure and HLA in healthy donors. Libraries were prepared by immunoSEQ multiplex PCR; TCRdb keeps only in-frame clonotypes and omits some of them. Of some 120,000 clones in the sample, around three quarters were seen once. The material sequenced was PBMCs. The receptors come from a woman aged 25 to 39 in good health and CMV-seronegative. The CDR3 runs from the conserved cysteine through the conserved F or W.

v_gene: TRBV7-9
CDR3aa: CASSGIAHEQYF

v_gene: TRBV19
CDR3aa: CASKGQGASNTEAFF

v_gene: TRBV11-2
CDR3aa: CASSLYKTQGVIETQYF

v_gene: TRBV6-5
CDR3aa: CASSNPVTDTQYF

v_gene: TRBV6-5
CDR3aa: CASTTHKESSYEQYF

v_gene: TRBV25-1
CDR3aa: CASSEFIGRNTEAFF

v_gene: TRBV15
CDR3aa: CATSRAGTHSYYGYTF

v_gene: TRBV4-3
CDR3aa: CASSQNGGTPGMAETQYF

v_gene: TRBV10-2
CDR3aa: CASTLFASNTGELFF

v_gene: TRBV30
CDR3aa: CAWARGLAEQETQYF

v_gene: TRBV29-1
CDR3aa: CSATPGGPYNEQFF

v_gene: TRBV5-4
CDR3aa: CASSSLQGGSNTGELFF

v_gene: TRBV29-1
CDR3aa: CSVVLQGASTEAFF

v_gene: TRBV6-1
CDR3aa: CASSVRGSGVIATQYF

v_gene: TRBV28
CDR3aa: CASSVNSAEAFF

v_gene: TRBV7-2
CDR3aa: CASSLSGGQETQYF

v_gene: TRBV19
CDR3aa: CASNRGTVNTEAFF

v_gene: TRBV30
CDR3aa: CAWSRDTYEQYF

v_gene: TRBV2
CDR3aa: CASSLDMGNTEAFF

v_gene: TRBV19
CDR3aa: CASSNERGTEAFF

v_gene: TRBV4-2
CDR3aa: CASSPGQGPNSPLHF

v_gene: TRBV27
CDR3aa: CASIDNPRTGSAGDTQYF

v_gene: TRBV19
CDR3aa: CASSGGPGTYEQYF

v_gene: TRBV5-1
CDR3aa: CASSSGLASETQYF

v_gene: TRBV27
CDR3aa: CASTQRGNEKLFF

v_gene: TRBV4-1
CDR3aa: CASSQEKWTSGGNTQYF

v_gene: TRBV5-1
CDR3aa: CASSQLDRGREQYF

v_gene: TRBV9
CDR3aa: CASSQQGGNQPQHF

v_gene: TRBV4-1
CDR3aa: CASSPTPVAGGLPFHEQYF

v_gene: TRBV5-1
CDR3aa: CASSLQGSDTGELFF

v_gene: TRBV4-1
CDR3aa: CASSQERTESGSFEKLFF